A selection of T cell receptor beta chains follows, all from one sample in a study of CD4 T cells in relation to SARS-CoV-2 and coronaviruses. The table came from immunoSEQ multiplex PCR; TCRdb's copy has only in-frame clones and leaves some out. Of fewer than 20,000 clones listed, 78% are singletons. Their specific antigens are unknown. The sequenced sample consisted of CD4+ T cells from PBMCs, cultured in vitro. The receptors originated from a human donor in good health. The CDR3 runs from the conserved cysteine through the conserved F or W. A D gene is named only where the DNA matches it firmly. Not all rows give a size; the values are once, few, many and, for expanded clones, a class.

j_call clone_size d_call v_call cdr3_aa cdr3_nt
TRBJ2-1 - TRBD2 TRBV7-9 CASSLSLAGALDNEQFF TGTGCCAGCAGCTTATCCTTAGCGGGAGCGTTAGACAATGAGCAGTTCTTC
TRBJ1-2 - - TRBV14 CASSQAGGGYTF TGTGCCAGCAGCCAAGCGGGGGGTGGCTACACCTTC
TRBJ2-1 - TRBD2 TRBV5-3 CARSLKSGRPLYNEQFF TGTGCCAGAAGCTTGAAAAGCGGGAGACCCCTGTACAATGAGCAGTTCTTC
TRBJ2-1 - - TRBV12-3/TRBV12-4 CASRSEYEQFF TGTGCCAGTAGAAGTGAGTATGAGCAGTTCTTC
TRBJ1-2 - - TRBV6-1 CASSDPGKGDYGYTF TGTGCCAGCAGTGACCCTGGGAAAGGAGACTATGGCTACACCTTC
TRBJ2-1 - TRBD1 TRBV5-4 CASSLVGQGAHEQFF TGTGCCAGCAGCTTGGTAGGGCAGGGGGCGCATGAGCAGTTCTTC
TRBJ1-5 - - TRBV6-1 CASSDLVSPQHF TGTGCCAGCAGTGATCTAGTTTCGCCCCAGCATTTT
TRBJ1-2 - - TRBV5-1 CASTLDSTDYGYTF TGCGCCAGCACCCTAGACAGCACCGACTATGGCTACACCTTC
TRBJ2-2 few TRBD1 TRBV18 CASSPPGQGRGELFF TGTGCCAGCTCACCACCGGGACAGGGAAGAGGGGAGCTGTTTTTT
TRBJ2-6 - - TRBV6-5 CASREGAGANVLTF TGTGCCAGCAGGGAGGGGGCTGGGGCCAACGTCCTGACTTTC
TRBJ2-7 few TRBD1 TRBV15 CATSLKTQGTEQYF TGTGCCACCAGCTTGAAGACACAGGGGACCGAGCAGTACTTC
TRBJ2-6 few - TRBV6-4 CARGIAEGATSGANVLTF TGTGCCAGGGGAATAGCGGAGGGAGCTACCTCTGGGGCCAACGTCCTGACTTTC
TRBJ2-1 - - TRBV7-3 CASSLIGGRTLQNEQFF TGTGCCAGCAGCTTAATTGGGGGGAGGACACTCCAAAATGAGCAGTTCTTC
TRBJ2-7 - - TRBV6-1 CASSEGTHFREQYF TGTGCCAGCAGTGAAGGGACCCATTTTCGCGAGCAGTACTTC
TRBJ2-7 - TRBD2 TRBV5-4 CASSLGASGRISEQYF TGTGCCAGCAGCTTGGGAGCTAGCGGGAGGATTAGCGAGCAGTACTTC
TRBJ2-7 - - TRBV3-1/TRBV3-2 CASSPLDEEYEQYF TGTGCCAGCAGCCCGTTGGACGAGGAGTACGAGCAGTACTTC
TRBJ1-2 - - TRBV2 CASSETPMSYTF TGTGCCAGCAGTGAAACCCCCATGAGCTACACCTTC
TRBJ1-1 - TRBD1 TRBV9 CASSAHPTGVTEAFF TGTGCCAGCAGCGCGCACCCGACAGGGGTTACTGAAGCTTTCTTT
TRBJ2-7 - - TRBV10-3 CAISETADSYEQYF TGTGCCATCAGTGAGACCGCAGACTCCTACGAGCAGTACTTC
TRBJ2-3 - TRBD1 TRBV5-6 CASSLHRQGHTDTQYF TGTGCCAGCAGCTTGCATCGACAGGGTCATACAGATACGCAGTATTTT
TRBJ2-5 once TRBD1 TRBV3-1/TRBV3-2 CASTIGGQGWETQYF TGTGCCAGTACTATAGGGGGACAGGGCTGGGAGACCCAGTACTTC
TRBJ2-7 - TRBD1 TRBV18 CASSPTTRDRGREQYF TGTGCCAGCTCACCAACTACCCGGGACAGGGGGCGGGAGCAGTACTTC
TRBJ2-7 - TRBD2 TRBV12-3/TRBV12-4 CASRDGTSGTHF TGTGCCAGCAGAGATGGGACTAGCGGGACCCACTTC
TRBJ1-5 few TRBD1 TRBV19 CASSVRQGVRNQPQHF TGTGCCAGTAGTGTGAGACAGGGGGTTCGCAATCAGCCCCAGCATTTT
TRBJ1-4 - - TRBV4-1 CASSQGLATAYNEKLFF TGCGCCAGCAGCCAAGGTTTGGCGACAGCGTATAATGAAAAACTGTTTTTT